This T cell receptor beta chain originates from a study of T cells in pancreatic ductal adenocarcinoma. With regard to this clone: The antigen is not known.

Measured with immunoSEQ multiplex PCR; TCRdb has only the in-frame clones, and not every one. Counted here are roughly 20,000 clones, around nine tenths occurring once; the ten biggest clones make up about 0.94%. CDR1 is KGHSH and CDR2 is LQKENI in the germline V gene. This CDR3 has 13 amino acids. Trimming took off 1 base at V and 7 bases at J, with 10 bases between the two ends. Study findings and constraints: Mean clonality was about 0.12 in tumors and roughly 0.07 in blood, not significantly different.

Surgery without prior neoadjuvant therapy was the treatment of the selected pancreatic ductal adenocarcinoma patients. The V and J genes are TRBV18 and TRBJ1-1; D is undetermined. Sequenced material: PBMCs. This TCR derives from a human donor with pancreatic ductal adenocarcinoma. CDR3 sequence reads: CASSPQEGIEAFF. The CDR3 DNA sequence: TGTGCCAGCTCACCACAGGAGGGAATTGAAGCTTTCTTT.